This T cell receptor (beta chain) was sequenced in a study of OX40 agonist ivuxolimab in advanced cancers. Study-wide background: Among those enrolled, mean age was 60 years (range about 23 to 79) and less than 90% were male. Partial responses were seen in three patients, one with hepatocellular carcinoma and two with cutaneous melanoma.

Whole-study findings and limits: No determination was made of the antigen specificity of the expanded peripheral T cells. Average numbers of expanded clones were greater in CD8+ T cells than in CD4+.

The CDR3 runs 14 residues. Deletions cut 3 bases from V and 2 bases from J, with 11 bases between. CDR1 and CDR2 (germline): MNHEY, SMNVEV (reference sequence). About this clone: Its antigen is currently unknown.

Assay: immunoSEQ multiplex PCR; the TCRdb copy retains only in-frame clones and omits some. The repertoire has approximately 13,000 clones, roughly 82% of them found once; the top ten carry about 32%. V usage is TRBV27 and J usage is TRBJ2-7; possibly TRBD1 or TRBD2 for D (5 bases each). The sequence derives from an adult with an advanced solid tumor such as melanoma, head and neck, liver or kidney cancer. Material: CD4+ or CD8+ T cells sorted from blood, obtained in a trial of the OX40 agonist ivuxolimab. The DNA of the CDR3 is TGTGCCAGCAGTTTTGGGAGAGGGGCCTACGAGCAGTACTTC. Its protein is CASSFGRGAYEQYF.